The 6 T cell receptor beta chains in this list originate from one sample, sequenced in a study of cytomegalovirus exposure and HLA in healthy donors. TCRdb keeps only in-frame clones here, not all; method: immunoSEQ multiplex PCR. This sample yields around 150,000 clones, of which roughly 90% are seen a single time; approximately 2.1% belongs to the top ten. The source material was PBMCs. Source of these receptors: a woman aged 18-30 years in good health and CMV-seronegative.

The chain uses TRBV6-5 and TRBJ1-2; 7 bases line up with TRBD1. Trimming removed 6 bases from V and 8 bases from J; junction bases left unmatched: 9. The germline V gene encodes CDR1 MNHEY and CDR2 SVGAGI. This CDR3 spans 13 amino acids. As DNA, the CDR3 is TGTGCCAGCAGCCTCGACAGGGAGGTGGGCTACACCTTC. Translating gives CASSLDREVGYTF.

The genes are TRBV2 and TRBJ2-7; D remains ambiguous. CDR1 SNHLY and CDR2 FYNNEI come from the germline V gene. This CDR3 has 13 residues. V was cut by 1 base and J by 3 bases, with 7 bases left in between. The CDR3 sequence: CASSEVPFYEQYF. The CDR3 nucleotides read TGTGCCAGCAGTGAAGTCCCCTTCTACGAGCAGTACTTC. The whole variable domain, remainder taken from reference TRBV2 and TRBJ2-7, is EPEVTQTPSHQVTQMGQEVILRCVPISNHLYFYWYRQILGQKVEFLVSFYNNEISEKSEIFDDQFSVERPDGSNFTLKIRSTKLEDSAMYFCASSEVPFYEQYFGPGTRLTVT.

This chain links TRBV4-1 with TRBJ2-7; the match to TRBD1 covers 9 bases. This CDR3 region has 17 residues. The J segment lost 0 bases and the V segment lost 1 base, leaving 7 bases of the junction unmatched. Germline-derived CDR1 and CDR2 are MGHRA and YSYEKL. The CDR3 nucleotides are TGCGCCAGCAGCCAAGGTTGGGGGACAGGGAGCTCCTACGAGCAGTACTTC. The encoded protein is CASSQGWGTGSSYEQYF.

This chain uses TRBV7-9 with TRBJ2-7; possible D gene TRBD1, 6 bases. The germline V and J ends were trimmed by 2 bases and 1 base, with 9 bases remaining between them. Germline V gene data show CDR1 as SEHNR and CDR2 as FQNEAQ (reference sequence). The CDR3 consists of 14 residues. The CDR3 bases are TGTGCCAGCAGCTTATTTGACAGGTCCTACGAGCAGTACTTC. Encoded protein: CASSLFDRSYEQYF.

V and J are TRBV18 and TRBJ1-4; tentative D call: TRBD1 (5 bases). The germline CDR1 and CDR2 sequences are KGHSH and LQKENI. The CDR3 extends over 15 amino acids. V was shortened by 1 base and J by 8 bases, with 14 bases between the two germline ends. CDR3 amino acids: CASSPQDSTWEKLFF. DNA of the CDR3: TGTGCCAGCTCACCACAAGACAGTACGTGGGAAAAACTGTTTTTT.

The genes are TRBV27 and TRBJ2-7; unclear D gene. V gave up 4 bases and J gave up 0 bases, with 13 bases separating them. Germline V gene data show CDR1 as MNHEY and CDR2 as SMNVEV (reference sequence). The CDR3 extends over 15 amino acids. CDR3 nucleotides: TGTGCCAGCAGTTCACCCTCCTCGGGCTCCTACGAGCAGTACTTC. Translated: CASSSPSSGSYEQYF.